The 15 T cell receptor beta chains given below trace back to one sample, sequenced in a study of Graves' ophthalmopathy and Graves' hyperthyroidism. Transcripts of RNA were the source for amplifying TCR beta CDR3 regions. HTBI-primed RT-PCR formed the first round, and a multiplex PCR formed the second. TCRdb ran MiXCR on the multiplex PCR reads and lists one entry per CDR3 protein. The sample shows around 1,200,000 distinct CDR3 sequences, less than 45% of them seen only once. The source material was peripheral blood or thyroid tissue (not recorded which). The receptors were gathered from an adult man with Graves' hyperthyroidism.

This clonotype was seen at least ten times. The V gene is TRBV9, the J gene TRBJ1-5, with 8 positions matching TRBD1. Germline V lookup: CDR1 SGDLS, CDR2 YYNGEE. The CDR3 is made up of 15 amino acids. J gave up 3 bases and V 1 base, and 3 bases lay outside the gene matches. CDR3 nucleotides: TGTGCCAGCAGCGTATCAGGGGGCTACAATCAGCCCCAGCATTTT. This encodes CASSVSGGYNQPQHF.

The rearrangement uses TRBV5-1 and TRBJ2-2, with 7 bases identical to TRBD1. The CDR3 extends over 17 amino acids. CDR1 SGHRS and CDR2 YFSETQ come from the germline V gene. J was trimmed by 5 bases and V by 6 bases; bases with no gene match: 16. CDR3 loop: CASTGRNRGVGTGELFF. CDR3 DNA: TGCGCCAGCACCGGGCGTAACAGGGGAGTGGGGACCGGGGAGCTGTTTTTT.

This clonotype was recorded a few times. J is TRBJ2-2 and V is TRBV5-1, with D uncertain. V was pared by 4 bases and J by 3 bases, with 13 bases between. Germline V gives CDR1 SGHRS, CDR2 YFSETQ. There are 15 residues in the CDR3. The DNA of the CDR3 is TGCGCCAGCAGCCCACGGATTTTGGACACCGGGGAGCTGTTTTTT. Amino acid sequence: CASSPRILDTGELFF.

To note about this clonotype: Mismatch with germline at one junction end may stem from a read error. The chain joins TRBV7-2 to TRBJ1-2; no reliable D call. The CDR3 is 11 residues long. From germline, CDR1 is SGHTA and CDR2 FQGNSA. This chain's CDR3 is CASSLAHGKYF. In nucleotides, the CDR3 is TGTGCCAGCAGCTTAGCTCATGGAAAGTACTTC.

This clonotype was picked up a small number of times. The chain has TRBV5-1 and TRBJ1-2; D remains ambiguous. CDR3 size: 17 residues. Trimming cost V 2 bases and J 2 bases, with 19 bases left between them. The germline CDR1 and CDR2 sequences are SGHRS and YFSETQ. The CDR3 nucleotides read TGCGCCAGCAGCTTTCACGGCCTCGGGCCAAACAACTATGGCTACACCTTC. Protein sequence: CASSFHGLGPNNYGYTF.

This clonotype showed up many times. The V call is TRBV12-3 or TRBV12-4, the J call TRBJ2-7; D is ambiguous. Trimming removed 4 bases at V and 2 bases at J, with 9 bases between. The CDR3 length is 13 residues. CDR3 sequence: CASSSVSAYEQYF. The CDR3 nucleotides are TGTGCCAGCAGTTCGGTATCCGCCTACGAGCAGTACTTC.

Regarding this clonotype: The junction differs from germline at one of its ends, possibly a read error. V gene TRBV14 combines with J gene TRBJ1-1, with 8 bases matching TRBD1. Per the germline V gene, CDR1 is SGHDN and CDR2 is FVKESK. The CDR3 is made up of 15 amino acids. The CDR3, as DNA: TGTGCCAGGAGCCTACGGACAGGGATGAACACTGAAGCTTTCTTT. It codes for CARSLRTGMNTEAFF.

Of note for this clonotype: This may come from a read error, since a much larger clone is one base off. This chain uses TRBV20-1 with TRBJ2-5, with D perhaps TRBD1 or TRBD2 (5 bases each). CDR1 is DFQATT, CDR2 SNEGSKA, per germline (reference sequence). This CDR3 region has 15 residues. The CDR3 coding sequence is TGCAGTGCTGGAGATCTGGGCGAGGGGCAAGAGACCCAGTACTTC. Its protein product is CSAGDLGEGQETQYF.

The genes are TRBV7-3 and TRBJ2-5, with 11 nucleotides matching TRBD2. V dropped 2 bases and J dropped 5; count of bases not matched to a gene: 19. Germline CDR1 SGHTA, CDR2 FQGTGA. This CDR3 is built from 20 residues. CDR3 nucleotide sequence: TGTGCCAGCAGCTTAGAGAGGCCGGGACTAGCGGACGCCAAAAGGGAGACCCAGTACTTC. The encoded protein is CASSLERPGLADAKRETQYF.

This clonotype was counted only a few times. The V and J genes are TRBV6-5 and TRBJ1-4; D gene unclear. The CDR3 consists of 13 residues. In germline, CDR1 is MNHEY, CDR2 SVGAGI. Trimming shortened V by 6 bases and J by 7 bases, and 12 bases separated the two germline ends. The CDR3 bases are TGTGCCAGCAGGACGGAAGGTCGTGAAAAACTGTTTTTT. Its protein product is CASRTEGREKLFF.

Of note for this clonotype: A much larger clone differs by one base, so this may be a read error. The rearrangement links TRBV2 to TRBJ2-7; possibly TRBD2 for D (5 bases). V lost 7 bases and J 9 bases, leaving 19 bases between the germline ends. CDR1 SNHLY and CDR2 FYNNEI come from the germline V gene. The CDR3 is made up of 13 amino acids. The CDR3 protein is CASKVETTTGQYF. CDR3 nucleotides: TGTGCCAGCAAGGTCGAGACTACCACCGGGCAGTACTTC.

This clonotype was recorded at least ten times. This chain connects TRBV6-5 to TRBJ2-7, with 7 bases identical to TRBD2. The germline CDR1 and CDR2 sequences are MNHEY and SVGAGI. J was trimmed by 7 bases and V by 0 bases; bases with no gene match: 6. This CDR3 spans 14 amino acids. For the CDR3, the DNA is TGTGCCAGCAGTTACTCGCGGGAGCACGGAGAGCAGTACTTC. It codes for CASSYSREHGEQYF.

The table lists this clonotype with many counts. The V call is TRBV12-3 or TRBV12-4, the J call TRBJ1-2; D not resolved. The CDR3 totals 11 residues. V was clipped by 0 bases and J by 10 bases, with 6 bases between them. The CDR3 region is CASSLAYHYTF. In DNA form, the CDR3 reads TGTGCCAGCAGTTTAGCATACCACTACACCTTC.

This clonotype has a count of ten or more. V is TRBV12-3 or TRBV12-4 and J is TRBJ2-5; possibly TRBD2 for D (6 bases). There are 15 residues in the CDR3. The V and J ends lost 2 bases and 2 bases respectively, with 12 bases between them. The DNA for the CDR3 is TGTGCCAGCAGTTTAACGGGAGCGAGGCAAGAGACCCAGTACTTC. It specifies CASSLTGARQETQYF.

V and J are TRBV11-2 and TRBJ2-7; tentatively, D is TRBD1 (6 bases). V lost 8 bases, J lost 0 bases, and 17 bases lay in between. Per germline, CDR1 SGHAT and CDR2 FQNNGV. The CDR3 sequence is 15 residues long. The CDR3 spells CASSPSRTDSYEQYF. CDR3 bases: TGTGCCAGCTCACCATCCAGGACAGACTCCTACGAGCAGTACTTC.